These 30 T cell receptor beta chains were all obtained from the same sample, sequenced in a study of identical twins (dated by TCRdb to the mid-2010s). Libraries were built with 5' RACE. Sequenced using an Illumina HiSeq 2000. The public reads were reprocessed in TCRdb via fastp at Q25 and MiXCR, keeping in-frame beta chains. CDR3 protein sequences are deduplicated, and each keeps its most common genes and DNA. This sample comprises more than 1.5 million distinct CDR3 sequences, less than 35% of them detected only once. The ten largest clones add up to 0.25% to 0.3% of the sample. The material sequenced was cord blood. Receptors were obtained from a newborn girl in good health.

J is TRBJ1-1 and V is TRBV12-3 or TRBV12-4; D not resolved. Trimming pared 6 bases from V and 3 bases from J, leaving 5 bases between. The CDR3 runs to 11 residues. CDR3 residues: CASRLDTEAFF. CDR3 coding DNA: TGTGCCAGCAGACTTGACACTGAAGCTTTCTTT.

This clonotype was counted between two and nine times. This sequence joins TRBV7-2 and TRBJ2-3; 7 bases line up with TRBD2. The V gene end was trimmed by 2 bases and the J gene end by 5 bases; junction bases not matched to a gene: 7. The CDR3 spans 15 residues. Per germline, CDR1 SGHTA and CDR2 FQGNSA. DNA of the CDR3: TGTGCCAGCAGCTTAATCCCGGGGAGGGGAGATACGCAGTATTTT. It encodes CASSLIPGRGDTQYF.

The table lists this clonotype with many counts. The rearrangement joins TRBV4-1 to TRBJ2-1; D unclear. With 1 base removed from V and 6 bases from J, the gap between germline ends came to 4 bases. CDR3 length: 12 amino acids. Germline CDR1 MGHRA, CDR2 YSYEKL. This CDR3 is CASSQVFNEQFF. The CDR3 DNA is TGCGCCAGCAGCCAAGTGTTCAATGAGCAGTTCTTC.

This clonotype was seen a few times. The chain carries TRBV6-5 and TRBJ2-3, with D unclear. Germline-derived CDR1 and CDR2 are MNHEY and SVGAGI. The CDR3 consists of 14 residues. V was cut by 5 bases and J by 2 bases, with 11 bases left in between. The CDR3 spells CASSRNLYTDTQYF. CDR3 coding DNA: TGTGCCAGCAGTCGCAACCTTTACACAGATACGCAGTATTTT.

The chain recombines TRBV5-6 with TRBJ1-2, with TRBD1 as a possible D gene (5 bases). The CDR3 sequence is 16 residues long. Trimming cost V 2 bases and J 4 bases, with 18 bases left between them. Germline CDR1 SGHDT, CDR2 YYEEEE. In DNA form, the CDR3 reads TGTGCCAGCAGCTTTGGCTCAGGGATCAGCTTCTATGGCTACACCTTC. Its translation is CASSFGSGISFYGYTF.

The CDR3 nucleotides are TGTGCCAGCAGCTTCCCCTTTTTGGACGGCCGAAGCTACACCTTC. Encoded protein: CASSFPFLDGRSYTF. V is TRBV21-1 and J is TRBJ1-2. TRBV21-1 is annotated as a pseudogene. This CDR3 region has 15 residues.

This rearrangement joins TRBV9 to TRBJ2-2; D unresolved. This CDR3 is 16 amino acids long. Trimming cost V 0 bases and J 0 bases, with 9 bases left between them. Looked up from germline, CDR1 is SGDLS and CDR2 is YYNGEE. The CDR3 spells CASSVAGLPNTGELFF. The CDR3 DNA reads TGTGCCAGCAGCGTAGCGGGCCTACCGAACACCGGGGAGCTGTTTTTT.

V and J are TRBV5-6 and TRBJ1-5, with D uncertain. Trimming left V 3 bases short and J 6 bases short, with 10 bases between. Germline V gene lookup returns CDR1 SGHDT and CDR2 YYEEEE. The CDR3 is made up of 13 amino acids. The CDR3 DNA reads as TGTGCCAGCAGCTCCGCCGTGGGTCAGCCCCAGCATTTT. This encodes CASSSAVGQPQHF.

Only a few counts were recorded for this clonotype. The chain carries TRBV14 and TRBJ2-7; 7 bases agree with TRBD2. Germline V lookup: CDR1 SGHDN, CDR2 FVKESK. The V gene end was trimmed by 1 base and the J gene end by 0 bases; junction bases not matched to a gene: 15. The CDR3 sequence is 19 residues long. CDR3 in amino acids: CASSQGGDYLLRSSYEQYF. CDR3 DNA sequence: TGTGCCAGCAGCCAAGGCGGGGACTATCTTCTAAGGAGCTCCTACGAGCAGTACTTC.

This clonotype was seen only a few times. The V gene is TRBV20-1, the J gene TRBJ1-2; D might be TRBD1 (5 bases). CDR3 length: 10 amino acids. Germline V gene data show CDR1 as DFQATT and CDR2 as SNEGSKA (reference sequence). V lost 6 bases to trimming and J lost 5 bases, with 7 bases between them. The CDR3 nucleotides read TGCAGTGCGGCAGGGTATGGCTACACCTTC. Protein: CSAAGYGYTF.

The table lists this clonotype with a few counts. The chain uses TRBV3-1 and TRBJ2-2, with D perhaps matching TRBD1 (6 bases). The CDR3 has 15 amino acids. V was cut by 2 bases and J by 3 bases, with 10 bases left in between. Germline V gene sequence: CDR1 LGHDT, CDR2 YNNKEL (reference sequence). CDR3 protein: CASSQFPGDTGELFF. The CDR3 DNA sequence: TGTGCCAGCAGCCAATTTCCAGGGGACACCGGGGAGCTGTTTTTT.

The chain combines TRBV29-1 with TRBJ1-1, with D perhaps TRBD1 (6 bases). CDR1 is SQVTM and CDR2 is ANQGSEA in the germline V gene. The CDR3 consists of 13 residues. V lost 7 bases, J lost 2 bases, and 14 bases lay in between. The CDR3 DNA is TGCAGCGCCTCCCGGACAGATAACACTGAAGCTTTCTTT. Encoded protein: CSASRTDNTEAFF.

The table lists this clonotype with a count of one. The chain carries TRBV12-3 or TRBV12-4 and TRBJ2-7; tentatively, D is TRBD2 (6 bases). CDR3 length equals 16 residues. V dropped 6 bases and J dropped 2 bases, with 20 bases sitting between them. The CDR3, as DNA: TGTGCCAGCAGAATTCAGACCGGGACTCCCACCTACGAGCAGTACTTC. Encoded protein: CASRIQTGTPTYEQYF.

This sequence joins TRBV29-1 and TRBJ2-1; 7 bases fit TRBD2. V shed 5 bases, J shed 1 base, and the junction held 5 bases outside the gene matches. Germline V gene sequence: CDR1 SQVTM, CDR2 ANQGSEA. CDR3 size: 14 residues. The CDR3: CSVLHGGSYNEQFF. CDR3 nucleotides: TGCAGCGTTCTTCACGGGGGGTCCTACAATGAGCAGTTCTTC.

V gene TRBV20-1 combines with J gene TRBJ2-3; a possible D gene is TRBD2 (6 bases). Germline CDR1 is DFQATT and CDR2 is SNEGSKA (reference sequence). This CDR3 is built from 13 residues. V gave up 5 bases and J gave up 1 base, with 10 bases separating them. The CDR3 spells CSAFTSRTDTQYF. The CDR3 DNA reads TGCAGTGCTTTTACTAGCCGCACAGATACGCAGTATTTT.

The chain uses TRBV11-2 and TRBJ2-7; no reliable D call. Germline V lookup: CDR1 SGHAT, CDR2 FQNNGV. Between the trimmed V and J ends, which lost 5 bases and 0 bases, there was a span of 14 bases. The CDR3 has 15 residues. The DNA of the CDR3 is TGTGCCAGCAGCCGGACGGTAACTGCCTCCTACGAGCAGTACTTC. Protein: CASSRTVTASYEQYF.

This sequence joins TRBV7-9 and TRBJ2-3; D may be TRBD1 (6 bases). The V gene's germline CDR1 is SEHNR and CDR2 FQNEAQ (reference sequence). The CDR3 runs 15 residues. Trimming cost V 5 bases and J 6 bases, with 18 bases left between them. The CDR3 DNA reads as TGTGCCAGCAGCGGCAGGGGTAGCTGGAGTGATACGCAGTATTTT. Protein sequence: CASSGRGSWSDTQYF. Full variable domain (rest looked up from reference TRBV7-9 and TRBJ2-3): DTGVSQNPRHKITKRGQNVTFRCDPISEHNRLYWYRQTLGQGPEFLTYFQNEAQLEKSRLLSDRFSAERPKGSFSTLEIQRTEQGDSAMYLCASSGRGSWSDTQYFGPGTRLTVL.

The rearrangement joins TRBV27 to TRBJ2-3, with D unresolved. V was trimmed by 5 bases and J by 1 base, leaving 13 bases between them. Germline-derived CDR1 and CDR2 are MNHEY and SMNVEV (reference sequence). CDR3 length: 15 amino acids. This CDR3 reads CASSPLLEGTDTQYF. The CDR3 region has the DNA TGTGCCAGCAGTCCTCTACTTGAGGGCACAGATACGCAGTATTTT.

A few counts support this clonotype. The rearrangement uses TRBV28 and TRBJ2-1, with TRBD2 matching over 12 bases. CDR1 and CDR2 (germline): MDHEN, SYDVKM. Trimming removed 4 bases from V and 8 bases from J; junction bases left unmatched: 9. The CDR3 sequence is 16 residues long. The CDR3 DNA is TGTGCCAGCAGTTCGGGACTAGCGGGCAGAGAGGATGAGCAGTTCTTC. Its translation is CASSSGLAGREDEQFF. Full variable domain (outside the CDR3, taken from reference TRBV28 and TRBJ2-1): DVKVTQSSRYLVKRTGEKVFLECVQDMDHENMFWYRQDPGLGLRLIYFSYDVKMKEKGDIPEGYSVSREKKERFSLILESASTNQTSMYLCASSSGLAGREDEQFFGPGTRLTVL.

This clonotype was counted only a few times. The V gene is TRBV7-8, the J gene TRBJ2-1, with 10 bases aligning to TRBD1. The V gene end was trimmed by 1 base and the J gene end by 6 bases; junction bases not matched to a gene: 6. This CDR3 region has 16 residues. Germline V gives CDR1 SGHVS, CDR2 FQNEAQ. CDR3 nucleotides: TGTGCCAGCAGCTTAGGGAGACAGGGGGCGGGCAATGAGCAGTTCTTC. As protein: CASSLGRQGAGNEQFF.

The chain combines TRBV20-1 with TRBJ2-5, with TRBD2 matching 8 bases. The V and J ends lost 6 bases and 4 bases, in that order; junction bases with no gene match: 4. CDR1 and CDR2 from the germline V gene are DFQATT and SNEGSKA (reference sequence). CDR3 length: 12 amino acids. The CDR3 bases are TGCAGTGCCATTACTAGCGGAGAGACCCAGTACTTC. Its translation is CSAITSGETQYF.

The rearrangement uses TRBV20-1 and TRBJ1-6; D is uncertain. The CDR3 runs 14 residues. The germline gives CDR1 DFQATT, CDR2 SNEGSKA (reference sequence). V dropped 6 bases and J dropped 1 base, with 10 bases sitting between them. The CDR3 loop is CSAIPGSYNSPLHF. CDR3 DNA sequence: TGCAGTGCGATACCGGGTTCCTATAATTCACCCCTCCACTTT.

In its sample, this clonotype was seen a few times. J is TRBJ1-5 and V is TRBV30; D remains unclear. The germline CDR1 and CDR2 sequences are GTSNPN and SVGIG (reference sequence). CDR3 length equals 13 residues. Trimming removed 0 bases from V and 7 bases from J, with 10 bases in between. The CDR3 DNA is TGTGCCTGGAGTGTAGAGGGTTTGCAGCCCCAGCATTTT. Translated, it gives CAWSVEGLQPQHF.

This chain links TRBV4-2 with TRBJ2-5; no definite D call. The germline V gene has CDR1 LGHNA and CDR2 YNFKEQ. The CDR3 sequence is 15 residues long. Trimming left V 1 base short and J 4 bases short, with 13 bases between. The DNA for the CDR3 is TGTGCCAGCAGCCAAGTCTCGGATACGGGAGAGACCCAGTACTTC. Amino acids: CASSQVSDTGETQYF.

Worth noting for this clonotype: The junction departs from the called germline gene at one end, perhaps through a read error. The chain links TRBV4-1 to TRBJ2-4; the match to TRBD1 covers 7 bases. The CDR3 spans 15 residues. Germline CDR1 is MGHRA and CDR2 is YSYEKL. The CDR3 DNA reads TGCGCCAGCAGCCTACTGACAGGGCCCACCTACGAGCAGTCCTTC. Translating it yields CASSLLTGPTYEQSF.

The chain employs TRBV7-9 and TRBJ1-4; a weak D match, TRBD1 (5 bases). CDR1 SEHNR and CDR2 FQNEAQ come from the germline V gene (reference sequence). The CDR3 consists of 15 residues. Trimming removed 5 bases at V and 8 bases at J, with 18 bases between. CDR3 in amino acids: CASSPQGSLREKLFF. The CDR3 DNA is TGTGCCAGCAGCCCCCAGGGATCTCTCCGCGAAAAACTGTTTTTT. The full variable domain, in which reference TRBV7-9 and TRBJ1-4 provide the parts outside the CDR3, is DTGVSQNPRHKITKRGQNVTFRCDPISEHNRLYWYRQTLGQGPEFLTYFQNEAQLEKSRLLSDRFSAERPKGSFSTLEIQRTEQGDSAMYLCASSPQGSLREKLFFGSGTQLSVL.

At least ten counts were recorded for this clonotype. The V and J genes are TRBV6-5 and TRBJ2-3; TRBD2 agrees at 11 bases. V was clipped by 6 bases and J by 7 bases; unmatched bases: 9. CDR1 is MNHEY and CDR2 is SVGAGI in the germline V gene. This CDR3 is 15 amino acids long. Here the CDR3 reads CASSPTSGSGNTQYF. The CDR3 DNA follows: TGTGCCAGCAGCCCTACTAGCGGGAGTGGGAATACGCAGTATTTT.

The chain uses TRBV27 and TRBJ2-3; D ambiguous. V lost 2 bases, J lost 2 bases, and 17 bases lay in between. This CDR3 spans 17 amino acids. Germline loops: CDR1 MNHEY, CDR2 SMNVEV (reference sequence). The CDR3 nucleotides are TGTGCCAGCAGTTTAGGAGCCCCGGGCCTAAACACAGATACGCAGTATTTT. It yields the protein CASSLGAPGLNTDTQYF.

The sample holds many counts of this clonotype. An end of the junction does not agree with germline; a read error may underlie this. CDR3 nucleotide sequence: TGCGCCAGCAGCTTTAGCGGGGGCCCCTACGAGCAGTACTTC. Translating gives CASSFSGGPYEQYF. The rearrangement uses TRBV12-3 or TRBV12-4 and TRBJ2-7, with 9 bases aligning to TRBD2. This CDR3 region has 14 residues.

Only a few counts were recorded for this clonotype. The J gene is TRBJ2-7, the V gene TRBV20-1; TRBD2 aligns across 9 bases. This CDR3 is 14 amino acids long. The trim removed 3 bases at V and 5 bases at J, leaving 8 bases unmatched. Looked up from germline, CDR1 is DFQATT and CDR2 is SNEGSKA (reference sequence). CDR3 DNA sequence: TGCAGTGCTAGTAAGCGGGGGGCCTTCGACGAGCAGTACTTC. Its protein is CSASKRGAFDEQYF.